Shown below are 10 T cell receptor beta chains from a single sample sequenced in a study of T cell repertoires in cytomegalovirus infection. TCRdb redid the calling of the reads with MiXCR, one entry per CDR3 protein. The table shows 150,000 to 200,000 distinct CDR3 sequences, with 28% occurring only once. The sequencing input was PBMCs. Receptor source: a human donor in good health (CMV status not recorded). Some clones in this sample may be carry-over from other donors' samples.

There are a few counts of this clonotype. The gene calls are TRBV11-2 and TRBJ2-7, with D unresolved. V lost 0 bases and J lost 1, with 10 bases in between. This CDR3 comprises 15 residues. The germline V gene has CDR1 SGHAT and CDR2 FQNNGV. CDR3 nucleotides: TGTGCCAGCAGCTTAGAGGAAGTAGCTTCCTACGAGCAGTACTTC. It translates to CASSLEEVASYEQYF. The full variable domain, rest sourced from reference TRBV11-2 and TRBJ2-7, is EAGVAQSPRYKIIEKRQSVAFWCNPISGHATLYWYQQILGQGPKLLIQFQNNGVVDDSQLPKDRFSAERLKGVDSTLKIQPAKLEDSAVYLCASSLEEVASYEQYFGPGTRLTVT.

This clonotype was seen a handful of times. CDR3 in DNA: TGTGCCAGCCGGGACCTTTTCACTGAAGCTTTCTTT. Its protein product is CASRDLFTEAFF. The rearrangement links TRBV2 to TRBJ1-1, with TRBD1 as a possible D gene (5 bases). CDR3 length: 12 residues. CDR1 and CDR2 from the germline V gene are SNHLY and FYNNEI. Trimming took off 8 bases at V and 4 bases at J, with 11 bases between the two ends.

The V call is TRBV5-6, the J call TRBJ1-6; 9 nucleotides match TRBD1. Germline V CDR1 and CDR2: SGHDT, YYEEEE. This CDR3 comprises 17 residues. After removal of 4 bases from V and 0 bases from J, the junction contained 5 bases not matched to a gene. The DNA for the CDR3 is TGTGCCAGCAGCCCTGGGACAGGGAGCTCCTATAATTCACCCCTCCACTTT. Protein sequence: CASSPGTGSSYNSPLHF.

The V and J genes are TRBV11-2 and TRBJ2-5; 7 bases agree with TRBD1. This CDR3 region has 15 residues. The germline CDR1 and CDR2 sequences are SGHAT and FQNNGV. Trimming cost V 5 bases and J 4 bases; bases outside gene matches: 10. CDR3 region: CASSTRGSSGETQYF. CDR3 sequence (DNA): TGTGCCAGCAGCACCAGGGGGTCATCGGGAGAGACCCAGTACTTC. Looking up the rest from reference TRBV11-2 and TRBJ2-5 gives the full variable domain: EAGVAQSPRYKIIEKRQSVAFWCNPISGHATLYWYQQILGQGPKLLIQFQNNGVVDDSQLPKDRFSAERLKGVDSTLKIQPAKLEDSAVYLCASSTRGSSGETQYFGPGTRLLVL.

The rearrangement uses TRBV6-1 and TRBJ1-1, with 7 bases aligning to TRBD1. The CDR3 extends over 13 amino acids. V lost 4 bases to trimming and J lost 4 bases; unmatched junction nucleotides: 3. Germline CDR1 reads MNHNS; CDR2 reads SASEGT. The CDR3 spells CASSAKGATEAFF. The CDR3 DNA follows: TGTGCCAGCAGTGCCAAGGGGGCCACTGAAGCTTTCTTT.

J is TRBJ2-5 and V is TRBV6-2 or TRBV6-3; D is perhaps TRBD1 (5 bases). The germline gives CDR1 MNHEY, CDR2 SVGEGT. The length of the CDR3 is 11 residues. Trimming shortened V by 8 bases and J by 4 bases, and 8 bases separated the two germline ends. CDR3 residues: CASVRAETQYF. The CDR3 bases are TGTGCCAGCGTCAGGGCAGAGACCCAGTACTTC.

V usage is TRBV6-4 and J usage is TRBJ2-1, with TRBD2 matching over 9 bases. Germline lookup yields CDR1 MRHNA and CDR2 SNTAGT. The V segment lost 0 bases and the J segment 10 bases; nucleotides outside the gene matches: 13. The CDR3 is 17 amino acids. CDR3 residues: CASSDSFGGGGSPEQFF. The CDR3 nucleotides are TGTGCCAGCAGTGACTCTTTTGGCGGGGGGGGGTCCCCCGAGCAGTTCTTC.

This clonotype was picked up a small number of times. The J gene is TRBJ1-2, the V gene TRBV15; no clear D. This CDR3 is built from 16 residues. Germline V gene data show CDR1 as LNHNV and CDR2 as YYDKDF (reference sequence). Trimming left V 1 base short and J 4 bases short, with 16 bases between. The CDR3 loop is CATSRGEARNGYGYTF. The CDR3 DNA reads TGTGCCACCAGCAGAGGAGAGGCCAGAAACGGCTATGGCTACACCTTC.

The chain links TRBV2 to TRBJ2-2; tentatively, D is TRBD2 (7 bases). The CDR3 is 14 amino acids. Trimming removed 6 bases at V and 4 bases at J, with 12 bases between. CDR1 is SNHLY and CDR2 is FYNNEI in the germline V gene. This CDR3 reads CASRSRGATGELFF. The CDR3 DNA sequence: TGTGCCAGCAGGTCTCGGGGGGCCACCGGGGAGCTGTTTTTT.

V is TRBV5-6 and J is TRBJ2-3; no firm D call. The CDR3 consists of 12 residues. Germline V lookup: CDR1 SGHDT, CDR2 YYEEEE. Trimming pared 0 bases from V and 9 bases from J, leaving 8 bases between. CDR3 DNA: TGTGCCAGCAGCTTGGGTACTGGGACGCAGTATTTT. Translation: CASSLGTGTQYF.